What follows is one T cell receptor (beta chain) and its context. This sample stems from a study of cytomegalovirus exposure and HLA in healthy donors. The germline gives CDR1 LGHNA, CDR2 YNFKEQ. There are 15 residues in the CDR3. Between the trimmed V and J ends, which lost 4 bases and 9 bases, there was a span of 19 bases. 13 Jbeta primers and 60 Vbeta primers were used for the PCR. Profiled with immunoSEQ multiplex PCR; TCRdb holds only in-frame clones, not every one. This sample has about 160,000 clones, with roughly 80% found just once. The sequence derives from a woman younger than 45 in good health and CMV-seropositive. This chain joins TRBV4-2 and TRBJ2-1, with D perhaps matching TRBD1 (6 bases). Sequenced sample: PBMCs. DNA for the CDR3: TGTGCCAGCAGCCGCAGCAGGGGTATGATTTTTGAGCAGTTCTTC. Its translation: CASSRSRGMIFEQFF.